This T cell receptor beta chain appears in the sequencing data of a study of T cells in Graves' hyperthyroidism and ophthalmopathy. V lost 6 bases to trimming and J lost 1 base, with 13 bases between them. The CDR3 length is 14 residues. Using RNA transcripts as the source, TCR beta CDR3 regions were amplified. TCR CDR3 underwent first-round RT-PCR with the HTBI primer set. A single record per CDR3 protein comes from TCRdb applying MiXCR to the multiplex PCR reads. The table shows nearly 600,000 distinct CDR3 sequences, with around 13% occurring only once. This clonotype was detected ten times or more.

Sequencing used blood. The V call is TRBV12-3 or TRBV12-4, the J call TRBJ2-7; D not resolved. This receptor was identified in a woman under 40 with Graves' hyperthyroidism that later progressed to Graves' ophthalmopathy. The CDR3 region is CASSPGPTSYEQYF. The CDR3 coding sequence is TGTGCCAGCAGCCCGGGTCCTACGTCCTACGAGCAGTACTTC.